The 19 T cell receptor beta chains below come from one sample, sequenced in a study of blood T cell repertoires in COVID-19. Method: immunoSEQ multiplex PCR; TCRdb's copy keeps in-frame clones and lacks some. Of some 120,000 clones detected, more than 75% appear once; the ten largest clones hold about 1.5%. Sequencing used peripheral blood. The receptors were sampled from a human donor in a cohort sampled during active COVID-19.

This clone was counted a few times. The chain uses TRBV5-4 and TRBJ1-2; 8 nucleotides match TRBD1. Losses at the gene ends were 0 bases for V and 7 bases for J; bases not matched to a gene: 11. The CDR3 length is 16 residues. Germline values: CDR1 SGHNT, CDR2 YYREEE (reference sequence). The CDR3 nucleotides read TGTGCCAGCAGCTTGGTTCAGGGGGCCGGAATTGGTGGCTACACCTTC. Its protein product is CASSLVQGAGIGGYTF.

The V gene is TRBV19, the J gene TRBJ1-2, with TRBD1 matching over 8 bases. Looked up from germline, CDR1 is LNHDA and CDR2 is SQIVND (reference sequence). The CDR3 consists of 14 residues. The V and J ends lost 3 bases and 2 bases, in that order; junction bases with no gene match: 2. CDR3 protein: CASSIRTGNYGYTF. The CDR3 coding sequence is TGTGCCAGTAGTATCAGGACAGGGAACTATGGCTACACCTTC. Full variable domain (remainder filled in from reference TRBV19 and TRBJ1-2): DGGITQSPKYLFRKEGQNVTLSCEQNLNHDAMYWYRQDPGQGLRLIYYSQIVNDFQKGDIAEGYSVSREKKESFPLTVTSAQKNPTAFYLCASSIRTGNYGYTFGSGTRLTVV.

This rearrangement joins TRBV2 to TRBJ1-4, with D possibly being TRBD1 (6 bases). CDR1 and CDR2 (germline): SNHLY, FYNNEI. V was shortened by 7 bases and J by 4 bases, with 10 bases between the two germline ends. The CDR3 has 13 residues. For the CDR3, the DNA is TGTGCCAGCACGGGGGGCTTTAATGAAAAACTGTTTTTT. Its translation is CASTGGFNEKLFF.

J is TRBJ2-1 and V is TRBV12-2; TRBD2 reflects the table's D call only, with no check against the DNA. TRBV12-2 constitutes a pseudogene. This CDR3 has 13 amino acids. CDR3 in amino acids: CASRLGGLAEQFF. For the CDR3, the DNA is TGTGCAAGTCGCTTGGGGGGACTAGCGGAGCAGTTCTTC.

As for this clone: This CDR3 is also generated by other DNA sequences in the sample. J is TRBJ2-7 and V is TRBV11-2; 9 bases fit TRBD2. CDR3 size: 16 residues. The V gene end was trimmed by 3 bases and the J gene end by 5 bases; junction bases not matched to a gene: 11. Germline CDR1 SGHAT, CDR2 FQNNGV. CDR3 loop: CASSFYEGRGGDEQYF. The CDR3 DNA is TGTGCCAGCAGCTTTTATGAAGGGCGGGGGGGTGACGAGCAGTACTTC.

The CDR3 here is CASSEGQYSNQPQHF. CDR3 bases: TGTGCCAGCAGTGAGGGACAGTATAGCAATCAGCCCCAGCATTTT. The chain links TRBV28 to TRBJ1-5; 7 nucleotides align to TRBD1. Germline V gene lookup returns CDR1 MDHEN and CDR2 SYDVKM. The CDR3 is 15 amino acids. With 5 bases clipped from V and 0 bases from J, the junction kept 4 bases outside the gene matches.

The CDR3 here is CASSLPLAGGRYEQYF. For the CDR3, the DNA is TGTGCCAGCAGCCTTCCTTTAGCGGGAGGGAGGTACGAGCAGTACTTC. The chain is built from TRBV3-1 (or the pseudogene TRBV3-2) and TRBJ2-7; 11 nucleotides line up with TRBD2. The junction had 9 bases not matched to a gene; V was cut back by 4 bases and J by 4 bases. The CDR3 totals 16 residues. The germline gives CDR1 LGHDT, CDR2 YNNKEL (reference sequence).

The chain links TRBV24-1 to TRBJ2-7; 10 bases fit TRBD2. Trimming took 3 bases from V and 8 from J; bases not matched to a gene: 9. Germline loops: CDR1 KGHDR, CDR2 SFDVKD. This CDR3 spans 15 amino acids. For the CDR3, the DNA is TGTGCCACCAGTGATGCTAGAGTAGCGGGAGGTAAGCAGTACTTC. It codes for CATSDARVAGGKQYF.

This CDR3 reads CASSEPAGVQGEQFF. The DNA of the CDR3 is TGTGCCAGCAGTGAACCAGCGGGGGTTCAGGGTGAGCAGTTCTTC. The J gene is TRBJ2-1, the V gene TRBV6-1, with 8 nucleotides matching TRBD2. Germline V gene lookup returns CDR1 MNHNS and CDR2 SASEGT. The CDR3 has 15 residues. V shed 2 bases, J shed 9 bases, and the junction held 9 bases outside the gene matches.

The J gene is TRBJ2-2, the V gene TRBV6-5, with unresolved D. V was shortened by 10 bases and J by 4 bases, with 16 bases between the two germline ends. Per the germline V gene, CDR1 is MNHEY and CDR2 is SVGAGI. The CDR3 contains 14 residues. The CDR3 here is CATVVLSPTGELFF. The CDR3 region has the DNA TGTGCCACAGTGGTGCTTTCACCCACCGGGGAGCTGTTTTTT.

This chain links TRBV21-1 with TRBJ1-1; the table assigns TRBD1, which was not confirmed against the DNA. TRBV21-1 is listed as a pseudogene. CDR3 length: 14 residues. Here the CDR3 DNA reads TGTGCCAGGGTGCGTCGGATTAGGGGCAGAGAAGCTTTCTTT. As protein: CARVRRIRGREAFF.

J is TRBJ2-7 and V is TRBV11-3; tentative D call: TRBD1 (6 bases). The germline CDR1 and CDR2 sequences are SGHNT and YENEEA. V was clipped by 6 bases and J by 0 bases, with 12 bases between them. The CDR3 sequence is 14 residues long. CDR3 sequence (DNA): TGTGCCAGCAGAACCCCGGACAGCTCCTACGAGCAGTACTTC. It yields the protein CASRTPDSSYEQYF.

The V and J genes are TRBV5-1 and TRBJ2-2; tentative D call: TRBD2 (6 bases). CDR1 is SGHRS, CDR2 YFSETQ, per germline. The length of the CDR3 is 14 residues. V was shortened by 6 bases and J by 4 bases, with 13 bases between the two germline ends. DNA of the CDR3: TGCGCCAGCAAGGAGGGATTGATCACCGGGGAGCTGTTTTTT. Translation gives CASKEGLITGELFF.

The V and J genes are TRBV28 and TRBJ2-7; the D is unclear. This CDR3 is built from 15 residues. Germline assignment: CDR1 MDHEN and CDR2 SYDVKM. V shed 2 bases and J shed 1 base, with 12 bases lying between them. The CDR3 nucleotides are TGTGCCAGCAGTTTACTGCAGCGAGTTTCCTACGAGCAGTACTTC. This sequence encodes CASSLLQRVSYEQYF.

The chain's CDR3 is CASSPQGYEQYF. CDR3 DNA sequence: TGCGCCAGCAGCCCACAGGGTTACGAGCAGTACTTC. The chain links TRBV4-1 to TRBJ2-7; tentative D call: TRBD1 (6 bases). This CDR3 is 12 amino acids long. Germline V gene sequence: CDR1 MGHRA, CDR2 YSYEKL. V lost 4 bases and J lost 4, with 8 bases in between.

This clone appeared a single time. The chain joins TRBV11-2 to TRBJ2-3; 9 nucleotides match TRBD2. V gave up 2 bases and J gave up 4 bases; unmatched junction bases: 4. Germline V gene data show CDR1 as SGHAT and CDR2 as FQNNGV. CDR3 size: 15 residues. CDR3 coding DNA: TGTGCCAGCAGCTTAAGGCCTAGCGGGGCAGATACGCAGTATTTT. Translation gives CASSLRPSGADTQYF.

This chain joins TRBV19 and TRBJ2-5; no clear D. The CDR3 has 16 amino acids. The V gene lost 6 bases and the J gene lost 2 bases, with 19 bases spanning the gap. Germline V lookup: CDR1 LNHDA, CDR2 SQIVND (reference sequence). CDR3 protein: CASSLTRLAFQETQYF. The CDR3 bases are TGTGCCAGTAGCCTGACGCGGCTTGCCTTTCAAGAGACCCAGTACTTC. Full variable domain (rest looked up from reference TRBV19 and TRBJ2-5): DGGITQSPKYLFRKEGQNVTLSCEQNLNHDAMYWYRQDPGQGLRLIYYSQIVNDFQKGDIAEGYSVSREKKESFPLTVTSAQKNPTAFYLCASSLTRLAFQETQYFGPGTRLLVL.

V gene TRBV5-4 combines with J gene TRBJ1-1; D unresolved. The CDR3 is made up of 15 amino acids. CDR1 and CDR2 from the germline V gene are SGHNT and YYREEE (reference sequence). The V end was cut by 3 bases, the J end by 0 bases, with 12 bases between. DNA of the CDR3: TGTGCCAGCAGCTCGCGGAAGGCTATGAACACTGAAGCTTTCTTT. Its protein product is CASSSRKAMNTEAFF. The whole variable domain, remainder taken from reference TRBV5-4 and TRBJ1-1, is ETGVTQSPTHLIKTRGQQVTLRCSSQSGHNTVSWYQQALGQGPQFIFQYYREEENGRGNFPPRFSGLQFPNYSSELNVNALELDDSALYLCASSSRKAMNTEAFFGQGTRLTVV.

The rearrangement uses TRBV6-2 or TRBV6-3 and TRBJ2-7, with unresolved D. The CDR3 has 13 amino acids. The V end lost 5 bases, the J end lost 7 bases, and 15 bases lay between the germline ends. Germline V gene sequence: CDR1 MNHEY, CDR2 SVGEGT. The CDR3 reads CASSLLTGEEQYF. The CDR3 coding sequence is TGTGCCAGCAGTCTCCTGACGGGTGAAGAGCAGTACTTC.